The 7 T cell receptor beta chains presented below share a single source sample, sequenced in a study of cytomegalovirus exposure and HLA in healthy donors (dated by TCRdb to 2017 to 2019). Receptors were amplified or captured by the immunoSEQ multiplex PCR assay. A mixture of 60 forward primers for TCR Vbeta segments and 13 reverse primers for TCR Jbeta segments was used in the multiplex PCR. In TCRdb, the immuneACCESS table is reduced to in-frame sequences with V and J assigned. These tables do not hold every clone; where another copy was compared, an unresolved V gene accounts for under half, and the others remain unexplained. In all, the sample holds fewer than 150,000 clones, and about four fifths of those were seen once. The ten most abundant clones make up over 2% of the sample. Material for sequencing was PBMCs. These receptors were obtained from a man younger than 45 in good health and CMV-seronegative.

The chain links TRBV7-8 to TRBJ1-5, with 9 bases fitting TRBD1. This CDR3 region has 19 residues. V lost 6 bases and J lost 1; bases outside the gene matches: 16. Germline-derived CDR1 and CDR2 are SGHVS and FQNEAQ. Written as DNA, the CDR3 is TGTGCCAGCAGGTTGGACAGGGGCCCCCGCCTGGGGAGCAATCAGCCCCAGCATTTT. It yields the protein CASRLDRGPRLGSNQPQHF.

The rearrangement uses TRBV2 and TRBJ2-5; 10 bases fit TRBD2. The V gene end was trimmed by 1 base and the J gene end by 5 bases; junction bases not matched to a gene: 7. CDR3 size: 16 residues. Germline V CDR1 and CDR2: SNHLY, FYNNEI. The CDR3 here is CASSEGLAGELETQYF. The CDR3 coding sequence is TGTGCCAGCAGTGAAGGCCTAGCGGGGGAGCTTGAGACCCAGTACTTC.

V and J are TRBV6-5 and TRBJ1-1; 7 bases align to TRBD1. The CDR3 totals 12 residues. From germline, CDR1 is MNHEY and CDR2 SVGAGI. V shed 8 bases and J 4 bases; nucleotides not matched to a gene: 4. For the CDR3, the DNA is TGTGCCAGCGGAAACAGGGGCACTGAAGCTTTCTTT. It yields the protein CASGNRGTEAFF.

The chain employs TRBV7-2 and TRBJ2-5; D remains ambiguous. Trimming pared 5 bases from V and 1 base from J, leaving 8 bases between. Germline CDR1 and CDR2: SGHTA and FQGNSA. CDR3 length equals 13 residues. The CDR3 sequence: CASSPPGQETQYF. The CDR3 DNA sequence: TGTGCCAGCAGCCCCCCAGGCCAAGAGACCCAGTACTTC.

The chain uses TRBV4-2 and TRBJ1-6, with D possibly being TRBD1 (6 bases). This CDR3 contains 19 residues. With 0 bases removed from V and 0 bases from J, the gap between germline ends came to 15 bases. Germline CDR1 and CDR2: LGHNA and YNFKEQ. Here the CDR3 reads CASSQDAGQISSYNSPLHF. For the CDR3, the DNA is TGTGCCAGCAGCCAAGATGCTGGACAGATAAGCTCCTATAATTCACCCCTCCACTTT.

This clone appeared a single time. V usage is TRBV5-1 and J usage is TRBJ2-5; 10 nucleotides agree with TRBD1. TRBJ2-7 matches the DNA end more closely, so the J call is doubtful. Germline V CDR1 and CDR2: SGHRS, YFSETQ. The CDR3 is 15 residues long. The CDR3 region has the DNA TGCGCCAGCAGCCGATCGCCTGGGACAGGGGACGAGCAGTACTTC. It encodes CASSRSPGTGDEQYF.

This chain connects TRBV28 to TRBJ2-7; D might be TRBD1 (6 bases). Germline V CDR1 and CDR2: MDHEN, SYDVKM. Trimming cost V 4 bases and J 3 bases, with 16 bases left between them. The CDR3 has 15 residues. CDR3 DNA: TGTGCCAGCAGTTCTACCTTGGGCAGGGGCTACGAGCAGTACTTC. This gives the protein CASSSTLGRGYEQYF.